The 6 T cell receptor beta chains given below trace back to one sample, sequenced in a study of T-cell memory formation after mild COVID-19 (dated by TCRdb to the early 2020s). Library construction relied on 5' RACE. The run used an Illumina NovaSeq 6000. In-frame beta chains were kept once TCRdb had trimmed the public reads at Q25 with fastp and called clones with MiXCR. For every CDR3 protein sequence, its rows merge into one entry that carries the most common genes and DNA. This sample gives 450,000 to 650,000 distinct CDR3 sequences in total; around 20% of them show up just once. About 12% of the sample is taken by the ten largest. Source material: PBMCs or a T cell subset sorted from them (not recorded which). The source of these receptors is an adult woman who had mild COVID-19 (a few samples of this study predate the infection). The sample titles of this study are shuffled in the database, so cell type and time point are left out; the donor was told from shared clones.

A few counts support this clonotype. The DNA of the CDR3 is TGTGCCAGCAGTGAATTTCTCGTGGGAGGCTCCTACGAGCAGTACTTC. It yields the protein CASSEFLVGGSYEQYF. V gene TRBV25-1 combines with J gene TRBJ2-7, with a weak D call TRBD2 (6 bases). The CDR3 consists of 16 residues. The V gene lost 1 base and the J gene lost 0 bases, with 13 bases spanning the gap. In germline, CDR1 is MGHDK, CDR2 SYGVNS.

This clonotype was observed a handful of times. The V gene is TRBV2, the J gene TRBJ2-5; no definite D call. Germline lookup yields CDR1 SNHLY and CDR2 FYNNEI. The V and J ends lost 6 bases and 1 base respectively, with 15 bases between them. The CDR3 has 15 residues. The CDR3 nucleotides are TGTGCCAGCAGAGGTAGAAGCGCACCCCAAGAGACCCAGTACTTC. Encoded protein: CASRGRSAPQETQYF.

A few counts support this clonotype. The CDR3 DNA reads as TGTGCCAGCAGTTTAGGAAAGCGGGGGGGCCTCGACGAGCAGTTCTTC. Translating gives CASSLGKRGGLDEQFF. The chain couples TRBV12-3 or TRBV12-4 to TRBJ2-1; 10 bases are a match to TRBD2. J lost 10 bases, V lost 1 base, and 10 bases had no gene match. There are 16 residues in the CDR3.

This clonotype was observed a handful of times. The chain has TRBV4-1 and TRBJ1-1, with D uncertain. The V gene lost 0 bases and the J gene lost 1 base, with 9 bases spanning the gap. Germline CDR1 MGHRA, CDR2 YSYEKL. This CDR3 is built from 15 residues. The CDR3 bases are TGCGCCAGCAGCCAAGATGAACAGCCGAACACTGAAGCTTTCTTT. Its protein is CASSQDEQPNTEAFF.

V and J are TRBV14 and TRBJ1-2; the D gene is possibly TRBD1 (5 bases). The germline CDR1 and CDR2 sequences are SGHDN and FVKESK. The CDR3 is made up of 13 amino acids. V was shortened by 3 bases and J by 6 bases, with 11 bases between the two germline ends. The CDR3, as DNA: TGTGCCAGCAGCCATAGGACAAGTCATGGCTACACCTTC. Protein: CASSHRTSHGYTF.

This clonotype was counted once. This chain joins TRBV30 and TRBJ1-1; D remains unclear. The length of the CDR3 is 11 residues. From germline, CDR1 is GTSNPN and CDR2 SVGIG (reference sequence). With 8 bases removed from V and 0 bases from J, the gap between germline ends came to 7 bases. The CDR3 DNA sequence: TGTGCCCACATAATGAACACTGAAGCTTTCTTT. This gives the protein CAHIMNTEAFF.